This TCR beta chain derives from a study of T cell responses to AZD1222 COVID-19 vaccine. Data came from immunoSEQ multiplex PCR; TCRdb stores just in-frame clones and leaves some out. This table has some 140,000 clones, about nine tenths appearing once. Deletions cut 1 base from V and 2 bases from J, with 7 bases between. In germline, CDR1 is LNHDA, CDR2 SQIVND (reference sequence). The CDR3 is made up of 14 amino acids. The TCR sequence derives from an adult in good health. The sample in question was peripheral blood, obtained on day 0 of AZD1222 vaccination. The J gene is TRBJ2-3, the V gene TRBV19; possibly TRBD1 or TRBD2 for D (5 bases each). CDR3: CASSIAGLTDTQYF. Written as DNA, the CDR3 is TGTGCCAGTAGTATAGCGGGGCTCACAGATACGCAGTATTTT.